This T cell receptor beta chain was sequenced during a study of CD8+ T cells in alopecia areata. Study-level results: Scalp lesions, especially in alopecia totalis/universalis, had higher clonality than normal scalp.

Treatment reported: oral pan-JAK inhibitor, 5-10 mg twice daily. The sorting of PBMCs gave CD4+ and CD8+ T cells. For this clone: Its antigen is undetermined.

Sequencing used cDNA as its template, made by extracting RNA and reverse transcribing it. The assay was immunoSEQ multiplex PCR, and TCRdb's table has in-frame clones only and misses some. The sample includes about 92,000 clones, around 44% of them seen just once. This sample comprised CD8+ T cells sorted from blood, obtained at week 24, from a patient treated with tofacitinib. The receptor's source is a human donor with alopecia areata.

The CDR3 spells CACTSSYNEQFF. As DNA, the CDR3 is TGTGCCTGCACGAGCTCCTACAATGAGCAGTTCTTC. The rearrangement links TRBV30 to TRBJ2-1, with no clear D. This CDR3 is 12 amino acids long. Deletions cut 6 bases from V and 0 bases from J, with 6 bases between. Per the germline V gene, CDR1 is GTSNPN and CDR2 is SVGIG (reference sequence).